This T cell receptor beta chain was identified in a study of tumor T cells in aggressive B-cell lymphoma (dated by TCRdb to 2016 to 2017). CDR1 and CDR2 (LNHDA, SQIVND) derive from the germline V gene (reference sequence). Trimming takes 5 bases off V and 5 bases off J; junction bases not matched to a gene: 6. CDR3 length: 14 amino acids, cysteine to phenylalanine. The kept DNA is CDR3 alone, 42 bases in frame from the first base. The library was prepared using the immunoSEQ multiplex PCR assay. TCRdb re-hosts the immuneACCESS table, in-frame sequences only. Its copies lack some clones; in the studies checked, an unresolved V gene accounts for under half of them, and the cause for the rest is not known. This sample gives roughly 1,700 clones in total; around 86% of them show up just once. 6% to 9% of the sample lies in the top ten. With respect to this clone: Its cognate antigen has yet to be identified. Base qualities are not at hand, and no much larger clone is one base apart.

The sequenced sample consisted of tumor tissue. This clonotype was obtained from an adult with diffuse large B cell lymphoma. The sequence joins TRBV19 to TRBJ2-7, and 10 bases in between align with TRBD2. At the DNA level, the sequence is TGTGCCAGTAGTGTCCTAGCGGGGGATAACGAGCAGTACTTC. Its translation reads: CASSVLAGDNEQYF.